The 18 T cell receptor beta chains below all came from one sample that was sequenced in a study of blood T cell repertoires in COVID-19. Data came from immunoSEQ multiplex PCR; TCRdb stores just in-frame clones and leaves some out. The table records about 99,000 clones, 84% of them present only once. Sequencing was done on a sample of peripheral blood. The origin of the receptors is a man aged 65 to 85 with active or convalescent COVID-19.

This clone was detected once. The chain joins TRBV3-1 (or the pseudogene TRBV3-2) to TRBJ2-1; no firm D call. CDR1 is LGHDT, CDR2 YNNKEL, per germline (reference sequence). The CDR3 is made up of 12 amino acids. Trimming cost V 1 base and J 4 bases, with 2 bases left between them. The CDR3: CASSQVYNEQFF. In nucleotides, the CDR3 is TGTGCCAGCAGCCAAGTATACAATGAGCAGTTCTTC.

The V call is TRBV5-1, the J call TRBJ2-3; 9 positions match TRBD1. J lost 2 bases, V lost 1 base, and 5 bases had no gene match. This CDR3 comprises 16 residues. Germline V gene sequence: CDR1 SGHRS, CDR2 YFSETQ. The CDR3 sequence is CASSLLGTGNTDTQYF. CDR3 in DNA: TGCGCCAGCAGCTTGCTCGGGACAGGGAACACAGATACGCAGTATTTT.

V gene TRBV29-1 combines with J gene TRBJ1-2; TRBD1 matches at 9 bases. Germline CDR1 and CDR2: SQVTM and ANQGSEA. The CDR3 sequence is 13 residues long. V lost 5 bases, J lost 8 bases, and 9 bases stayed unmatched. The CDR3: CSVLTGTGSGYTF. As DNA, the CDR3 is TGCAGCGTTCTAACCGGGACAGGGTCCGGCTACACCTTC.

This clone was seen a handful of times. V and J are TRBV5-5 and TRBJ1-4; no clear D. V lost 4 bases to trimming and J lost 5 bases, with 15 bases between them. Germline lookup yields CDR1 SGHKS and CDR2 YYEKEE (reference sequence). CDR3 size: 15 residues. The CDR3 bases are TGTGCCAGCAGCCACCGAATTGCGGAAAATGAAAAACTGTTTTTT. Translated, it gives CASSHRIAENEKLFF. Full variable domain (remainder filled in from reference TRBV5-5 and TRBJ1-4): DAGVTQSPTHLIKTRGQQVTLRCSPISGHKSVSWYQQVLGQGPQFIFQYYEKEERGRGNFPDRFSARQFPNYSSELNVNALLLGDSALYLCASSHRIAENEKLFFGSGTQLSVL.

This CDR3 is CASSSTGSTDTQYF. CDR3 nucleotides: TGTGCCAGCTCATCGACAGGTAGCACAGATACGCAGTATTTT. The chain recombines TRBV18 with TRBJ2-3, with D perhaps TRBD1 (6 bases). The CDR3 is 14 amino acids. V dropped 5 bases and J dropped 0 bases, with 9 bases sitting between them. Germline CDR1 reads KGHSH; CDR2 reads LQKENI. The whole variable domain, remainder taken from reference TRBV18 and TRBJ2-3, is NAGVMQNPRHLVRRRGQEARLRCSPMKGHSHVYWYRQLPEEGLKFMVYLQKENIIDESGMPKERFSAEFPKEGPSILRIQQVVRGDSAAYFCASSSTGSTDTQYFGPGTRLTVL.

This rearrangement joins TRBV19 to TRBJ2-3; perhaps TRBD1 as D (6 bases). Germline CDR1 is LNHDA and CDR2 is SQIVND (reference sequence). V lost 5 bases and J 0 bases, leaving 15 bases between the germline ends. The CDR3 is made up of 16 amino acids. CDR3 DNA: TGTGCCAGTAGTGTCACAGGGTTTGGGAGCACAGATACGCAGTATTTT. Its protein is CASSVTGFGSTDTQYF. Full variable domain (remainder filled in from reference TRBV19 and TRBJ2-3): DGGITQSPKYLFRKEGQNVTLSCEQNLNHDAMYWYRQDPGQGLRLIYYSQIVNDFQKGDIAEGYSVSREKKESFPLTVTSAQKNPTAFYLCASSVTGFGSTDTQYFGPGTRLTVL.

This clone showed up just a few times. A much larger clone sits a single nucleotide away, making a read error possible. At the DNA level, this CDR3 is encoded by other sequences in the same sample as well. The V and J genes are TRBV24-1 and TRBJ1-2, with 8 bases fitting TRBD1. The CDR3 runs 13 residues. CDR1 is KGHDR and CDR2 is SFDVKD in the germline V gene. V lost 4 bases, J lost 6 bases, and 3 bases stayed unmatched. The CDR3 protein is CATSDLTGDGYTF. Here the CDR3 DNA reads TGTGCCACCAGTGACTTGACAGGGGATGGCTACACCTTC.

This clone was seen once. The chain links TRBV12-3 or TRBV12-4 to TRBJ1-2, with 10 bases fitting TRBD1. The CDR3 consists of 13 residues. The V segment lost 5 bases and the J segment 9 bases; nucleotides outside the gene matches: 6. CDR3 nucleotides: TGTGCCAGCAGTAAGACAGGGGGCGTTAGCTACACCTTC. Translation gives CASSKTGGVSYTF.

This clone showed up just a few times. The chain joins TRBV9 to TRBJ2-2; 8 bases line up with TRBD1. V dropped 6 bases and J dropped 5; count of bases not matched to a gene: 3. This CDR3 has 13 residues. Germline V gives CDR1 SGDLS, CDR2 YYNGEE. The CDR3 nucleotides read TGTGCCAGCACCAGGGGGCGAACCGGGGAGCTGTTTTTT. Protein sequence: CASTRGRTGELFF.

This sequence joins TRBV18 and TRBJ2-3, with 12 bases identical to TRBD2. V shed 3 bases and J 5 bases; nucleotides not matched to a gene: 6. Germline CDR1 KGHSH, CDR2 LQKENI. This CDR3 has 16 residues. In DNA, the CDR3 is TGTGCCAGCTCACCCTCACTAGCGGGGGGAGGAGATACGCAGTATTTT. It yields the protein CASSPSLAGGGDTQYF.

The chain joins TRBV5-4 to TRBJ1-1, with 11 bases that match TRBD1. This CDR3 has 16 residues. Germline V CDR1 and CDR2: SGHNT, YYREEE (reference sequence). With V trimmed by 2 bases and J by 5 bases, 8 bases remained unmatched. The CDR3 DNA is TGTGCCAGCAGCTTAGCCGGGACAGGGGGTTGGACTGAAGCTTTCTTT. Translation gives CASSLAGTGGWTEAFF.

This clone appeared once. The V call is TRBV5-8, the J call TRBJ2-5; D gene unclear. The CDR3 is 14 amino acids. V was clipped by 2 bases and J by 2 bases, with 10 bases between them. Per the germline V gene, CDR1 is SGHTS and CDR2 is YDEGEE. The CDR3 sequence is CASSFGQRQETQYF. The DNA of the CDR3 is TGTGCCAGCAGCTTTGGGCAGAGACAAGAGACCCAGTACTTC.

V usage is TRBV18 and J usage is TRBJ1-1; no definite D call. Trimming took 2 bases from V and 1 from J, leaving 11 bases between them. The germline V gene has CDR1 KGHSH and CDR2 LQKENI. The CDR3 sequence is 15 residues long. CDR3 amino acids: CASSPWRAENTEAFF. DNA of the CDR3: TGTGCCAGCTCACCATGGCGGGCTGAGAACACTGAAGCTTTCTTT.

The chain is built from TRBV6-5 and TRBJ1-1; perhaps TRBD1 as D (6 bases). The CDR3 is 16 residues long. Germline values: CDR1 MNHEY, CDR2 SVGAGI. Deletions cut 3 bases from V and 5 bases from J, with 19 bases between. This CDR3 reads CASSYGMRGLDTEAFF. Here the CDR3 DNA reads TGTGCCAGCAGTTATGGGATGCGGGGGCTAGATACTGAAGCTTTCTTT.

Here the CDR3 DNA reads TGCAGCGTGGCCCGAGCGGGGAGAACAGATACGCAGTATTTT. It translates to CSVARAGRTDTQYF. The chain links TRBV29-1 to TRBJ2-3; 7 nucleotides align to TRBD2. Germline assignment: CDR1 SQVTM and CDR2 ANQGSEA. Trimming at V came to 6 bases and at J to 3 bases, leaving 9 bases not matched to a gene. CDR3 length: 14 amino acids.

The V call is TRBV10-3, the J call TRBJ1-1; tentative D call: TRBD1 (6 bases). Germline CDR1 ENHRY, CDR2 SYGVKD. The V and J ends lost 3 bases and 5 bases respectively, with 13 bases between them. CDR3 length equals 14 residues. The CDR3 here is CAISETRGGTEAFF. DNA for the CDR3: TGTGCCATCAGTGAAACCAGGGGAGGGACTGAAGCTTTCTTT.

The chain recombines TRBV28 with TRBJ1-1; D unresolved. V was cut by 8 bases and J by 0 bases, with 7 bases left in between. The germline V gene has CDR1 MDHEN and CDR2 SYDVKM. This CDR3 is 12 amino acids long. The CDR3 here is CASHSLNTEAFF. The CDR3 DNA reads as TGTGCCAGCCACAGCTTGAACACTGAAGCTTTCTTT. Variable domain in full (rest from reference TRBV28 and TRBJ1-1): DVKVTQSSRYLVKRTGEKVFLECVQDMDHENMFWYRQDPGLGLRLIYFSYDVKMKEKGDIPEGYSVSREKKERFSLILESASTNQTSMYLCASHSLNTEAFFGQGTRLTVV.

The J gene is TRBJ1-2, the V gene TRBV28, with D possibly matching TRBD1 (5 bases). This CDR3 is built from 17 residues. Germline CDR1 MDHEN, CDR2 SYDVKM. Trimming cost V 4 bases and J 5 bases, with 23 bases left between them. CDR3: CASSSPGAGGRSYGYTF. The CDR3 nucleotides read TGTGCCAGCAGTTCCCCTGGGGCCGGCGGCAGGTCTTATGGCTACACCTTC.